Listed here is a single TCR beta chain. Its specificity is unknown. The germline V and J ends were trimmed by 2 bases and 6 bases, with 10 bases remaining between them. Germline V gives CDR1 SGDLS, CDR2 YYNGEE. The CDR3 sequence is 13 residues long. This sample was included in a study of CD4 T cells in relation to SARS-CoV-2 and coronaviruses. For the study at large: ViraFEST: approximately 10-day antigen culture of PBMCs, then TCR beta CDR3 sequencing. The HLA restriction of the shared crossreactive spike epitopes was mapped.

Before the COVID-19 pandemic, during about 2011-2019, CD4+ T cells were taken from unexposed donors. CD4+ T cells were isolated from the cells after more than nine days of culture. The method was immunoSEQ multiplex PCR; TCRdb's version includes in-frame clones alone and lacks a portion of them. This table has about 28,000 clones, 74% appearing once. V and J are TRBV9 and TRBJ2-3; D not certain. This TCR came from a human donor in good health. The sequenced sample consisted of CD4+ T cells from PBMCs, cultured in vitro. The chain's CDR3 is CASSVTSVDTQYF. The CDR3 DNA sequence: TGTGCCAGCAGCGTCACCTCTGTGGATACGCAGTATTTT.